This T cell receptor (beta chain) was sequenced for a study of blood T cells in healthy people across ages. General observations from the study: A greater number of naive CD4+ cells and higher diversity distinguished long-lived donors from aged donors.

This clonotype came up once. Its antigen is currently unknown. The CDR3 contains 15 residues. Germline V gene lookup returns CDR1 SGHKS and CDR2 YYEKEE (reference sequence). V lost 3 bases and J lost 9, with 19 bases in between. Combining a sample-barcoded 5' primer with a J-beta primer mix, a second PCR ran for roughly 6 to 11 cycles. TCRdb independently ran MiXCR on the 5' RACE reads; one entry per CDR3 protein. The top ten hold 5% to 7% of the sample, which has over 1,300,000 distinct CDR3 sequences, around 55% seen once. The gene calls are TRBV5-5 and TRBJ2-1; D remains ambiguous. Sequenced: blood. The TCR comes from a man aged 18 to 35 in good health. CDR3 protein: CASSWDRGMPREQFF. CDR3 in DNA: TGTGCCAGCAGCTGGGATCGCGGAATGCCGCGTGAGCAGTTCTTC.